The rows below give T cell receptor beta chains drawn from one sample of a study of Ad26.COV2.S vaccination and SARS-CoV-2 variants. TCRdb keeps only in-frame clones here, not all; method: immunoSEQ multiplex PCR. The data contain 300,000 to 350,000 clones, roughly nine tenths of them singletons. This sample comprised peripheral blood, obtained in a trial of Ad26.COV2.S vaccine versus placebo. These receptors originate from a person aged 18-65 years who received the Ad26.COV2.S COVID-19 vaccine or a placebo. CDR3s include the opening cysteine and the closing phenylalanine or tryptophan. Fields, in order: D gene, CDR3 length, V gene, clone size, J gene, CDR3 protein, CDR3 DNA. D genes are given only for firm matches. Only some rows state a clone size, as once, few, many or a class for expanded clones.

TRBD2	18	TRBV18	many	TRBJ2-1	CASSGSGLAVSSYNEQFF	TGTGCCAGCTCAGGGTCAGGACTAGCGGTTAGCTCCTACAATGAGCAGTTCTTC
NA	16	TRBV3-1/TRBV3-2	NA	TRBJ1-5	CASSQVHDSLNQPQHF	TGTGCCAGCAGCCAAGTTCACGACAGCCTCAATCAGCCCCAGCATTTT
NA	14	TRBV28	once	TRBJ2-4	CASSFAEWGNIQYF	TGTGCCAGCAGTTTTGCAGAGTGGGGAAACATTCAGTACTTC
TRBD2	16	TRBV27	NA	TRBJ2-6	CASSIPGGAGANVLTF	TGTGCCAGCAGTATTCCGGGGGGGGCCGGGGCCAACGTCCTGACTTTC
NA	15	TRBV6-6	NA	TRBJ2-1	CASSLPGTTYNEQFF	TGTGCCAGCAGTTTGCCGGGTACTACCTACAATGAGCAGTTCTTC
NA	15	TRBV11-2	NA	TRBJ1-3	CASSPDRFSGNTIYF	TGTGCCAGCAGCCCAGACAGGTTCTCTGGAAACACCATATATTTT
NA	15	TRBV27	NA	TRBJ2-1	CASSSQLAFYNEQFF	TGTGCCAGCAGTTCCCAATTGGCGTTTTACAATGAGCAGTTCTTC
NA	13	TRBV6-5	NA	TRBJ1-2	CASSPRTDNGYTF	TGTGCCAGCAGTCCTCGGACTGATAATGGCTACACCTTC
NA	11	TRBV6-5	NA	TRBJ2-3	CATTGSDTQYF	TGTGCCACGACAGGTTCAGATACGCAGTATTTT
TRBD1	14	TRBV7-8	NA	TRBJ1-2	CASSPSQGAGGYTF	TGTGCCAGCAGCCCTTCACAGGGGGCGGGCGGCTACACCTTC
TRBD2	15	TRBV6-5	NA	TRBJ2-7	CASSYSTGGVYEQYF	TGTGCCAGCAGTTACTCGACCGGGGGGGTCTACGAGCAGTACTTC
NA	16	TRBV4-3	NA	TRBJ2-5	CASSQETRGPRETQYF	TGCGCCAGCAGCCAAGAAACCCGGGGGCCGAGAGAGACCCAGTACTTC
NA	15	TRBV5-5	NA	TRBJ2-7	CASSLYQESSYEQYF	TGTGCCAGCAGCTTGTATCAAGAGAGCTCCTACGAGCAGTACTTC
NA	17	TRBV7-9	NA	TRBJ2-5	CASSRIPGSHGEETQYF	TGTGCCAGCAGCCGCATTCCCGGCAGTCACGGAGAAGAGACCCAGTACTTC
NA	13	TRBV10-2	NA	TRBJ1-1	CASSESGYTEAFF	TGCGCCAGCAGTGAGTCCGGTTACACTGAAGCTTTCTTT
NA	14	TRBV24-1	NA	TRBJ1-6	CATSTGPPNSPLHF	TGTGCCACCAGCACGGGACCGCCTAATTCACCCCTCCACTTT
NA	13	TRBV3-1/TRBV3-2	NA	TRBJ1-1	CASSQALHAEAFF	TGTGCCAGCAGCCAAGCACTACACGCTGAAGCTTTCTTT
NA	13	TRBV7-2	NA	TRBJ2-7	CASSLALGDEQYF	TGTGCCAGCAGCTTAGCGCTAGGGGACGAGCAGTACTTC
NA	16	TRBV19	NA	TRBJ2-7	CASSIESRGPSYEQYF	TGTGCCAGTAGTATAGAGAGCAGGGGTCCATCCTACGAGCAGTACTTC
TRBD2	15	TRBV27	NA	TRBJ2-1	CASSFRTSGDNEQFF	TGTGCCAGCAGTTTCCGTACTAGCGGGGACAATGAGCAGTTCTTC
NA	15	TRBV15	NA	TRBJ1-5	CATSRGGQKNQPQHF	TGTGCCACCAGCAGAGGGGGCCAGAAAAATCAGCCCCAGCATTTT
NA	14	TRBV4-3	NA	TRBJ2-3	CASSQDKWADTQYF	TGCGCCAGCAGCCAAGATAAATGGGCAGATACGCAGTATTTT
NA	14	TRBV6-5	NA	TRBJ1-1	CASSYGGSNTEAFF	TGTGCCAGCAGTTACGGGGGGTCTAACACTGAAGCTTTCTTT
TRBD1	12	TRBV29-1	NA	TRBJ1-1	CSADRGNTEAFF	TGCAGCGCTGACAGGGGTAACACTGAAGCTTTCTTT
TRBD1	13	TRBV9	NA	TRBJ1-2	CASSVRTGSYYTF	TGTGCCAGCAGCGTCCGGACAGGGTCTTACTACACCTTC
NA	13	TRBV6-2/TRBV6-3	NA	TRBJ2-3	CASSYGPPDTQYF	TGTGCCAGCAGTTACGGACCACCAGATACGCAGTATTTT
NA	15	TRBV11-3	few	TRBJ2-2	CASSLTQQGSRELFF	TGTGCCAGCAGCCTAACACAACAGGGATCTCGGGAGCTGTTTTTT
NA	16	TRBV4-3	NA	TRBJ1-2	CASSQDQLTWGYGYTF	TGCGCCAGCAGCCAAGATCAACTCACCTGGGGCTATGGCTACACCTTC
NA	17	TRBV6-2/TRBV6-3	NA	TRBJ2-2	CASSDPWRGDPTGELFF	TGTGCCAGCAGTGACCCGTGGCGGGGTGACCCCACCGGGGAGCTGTTTTTT
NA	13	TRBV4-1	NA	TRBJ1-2	CASGSQGIGGYTF	TGCGCCAGCGGTAGTCAAGGTATAGGTGGCTACACCTTC
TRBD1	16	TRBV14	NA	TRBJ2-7	CASSPLGTGEFHEQYF	TGTGCCAGCAGCCCCCTTGGGACAGGGGAATTCCACGAGCAGTACTTC
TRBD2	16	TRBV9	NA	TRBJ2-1	CASSPDTGTSGAVQFF	TGTGCCAGCAGCCCCGATACCGGGACTAGTGGGGCTGTGCAGTTCTTC
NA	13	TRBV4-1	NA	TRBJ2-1	CASSPVGSDEQFF	TGCGCCAGCAGCCCCGTTGGAAGTGATGAGCAGTTCTTC
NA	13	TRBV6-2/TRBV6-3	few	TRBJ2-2	CASSGANTGELFF	TGTGCCAGCAGTGGAGCGAACACCGGGGAGCTGTTTTTT
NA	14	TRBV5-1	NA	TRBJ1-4	CASSPYLDSEKLFF	TGCGCCAGCAGCCCCTACCTTGACTCGGAAAAACTGTTTTTT
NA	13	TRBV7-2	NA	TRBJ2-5	CASSFDRTETQYF	TGTGCCAGCAGCTTCGATCGGACAGAGACCCAGTACTTC
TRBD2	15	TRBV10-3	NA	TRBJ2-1	CAISPLAGSRNEQFF	TGTGCCATCAGTCCGCTAGCGGGGTCCCGCAATGAGCAGTTCTTC
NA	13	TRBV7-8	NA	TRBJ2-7	CASSWASSYEQYF	TGTGCCAGCAGCTGGGCCAGCTCCTACGAGCAGTACTTC